What follows describes a single TCR beta chain. No antigen is known for it. The library came from three nested PCR rounds adapted from ARM-PCR protocols. TCRdb reprocessed the multiplex PCR reads via MiXCR and lists one record per CDR3 protein. The sample includes roughly 74,000 distinct CDR3 sequences, around 76% of them seen just once. The template was RNA from unsorted bulk tissue. More than 3 cm separated this lung sample from the edge of the tumor. Chemotherapy-naive patients with new lung cancer underwent thoracic surgery in China, August–November 2014. The CDR3 length is 17 residues. CDR1 and CDR2 from the germline V gene are SGHNT and YYREEE (reference sequence). This sample was included in a study of tumor and adjacent non-tumor tissue in lung cancer. Across the study: Each sample yielded roughly 4.2 million productive TCRbeta reads on average. Study-level results: Top 100 clones took a larger repertoire share in normal lung.

V is TRBV5-4 and J is TRBJ1-1; 7 bases are shared with TRBD1. This receptor was identified in a man aged 70-80 years with non-small cell lung cancer. The sequenced sample consisted of distant non-tumor lung tissue. CDR3 sequence reads: CTNSTTGVALGNTEAFF. CDR3 nucleotides: TGTACCAACAGCACTACAGGGGTTGCACTCGGGAACACTGAAGCTTTCTTT. The whole variable domain, filled in from reference TRBV5-4 and TRBJ1-1, reads ETGVTQSPTHLIKTRGQQVTLRCSSQSGHNTVSWYQQALGQGPQFIFQYYREEENGRGNFPPRFSGLQFPNYSSELNVNALELDDSALYLCTNSTTGVALGNTEAFFGQGTRLTVV.